Sequencing of this T cell receptor (beta chain) was carried out in a study of PD-L1 blockade in urothelial cancer. CDR3 length equals 16 residues. The V and J ends lost 4 bases and 2 bases, in that order; junction bases with no gene match: 9. The germline V gene encodes CDR1 ENHRY and CDR2 SYGVKD. Sequenced by immunoSEQ multiplex PCR; TCRdb stores in-frame clones only, minus some. The sample carries some 77,000 clones, about nine tenths recorded once. This TCR derives from a woman in her 70s with urothelial cancer. This chain joins TRBV10-3 and TRBJ2-7; 9 bases map to TRBD1. This specimen was PBMCs, taken around atezolizumab (anti-PD-L1) treatment. In nucleotides, the CDR3 is TGTGCCATCAGTGGGCCCCGGGACAGGGTTCCCTACGAGCAGTACTTC. Its protein product is CAISGPRDRVPYEQYF.